These 5 T cell receptor beta chains originate from one sample sequenced in a study of Ad26.COV2.S vaccination and SARS-CoV-2 variants. Specified treatment: roughly 19 received Ad26.COV2.S at low or high dose, single or two shots; 5 received placebo; per-sample allocation not given. Day 63 following the first vaccine or placebo injection was when the samples were taken. This table comes from immunoSEQ multiplex PCR, and its TCRdb copy is limited to in-frame clones, with some not included. The sample yields about 250,000 clones, 70% to 90% seen once. The material was peripheral blood, obtained in a trial of Ad26.COV2.S vaccine versus placebo. Every receptor here comes from a person between 18 and 59 years old who received the Ad26.COV2.S COVID-19 vaccine or a placebo.

The chain combines TRBV6-5 with TRBJ2-2; 8 bases agree with TRBD2. The V gene's germline CDR1 is MNHEY and CDR2 SVGAGI. This CDR3 spans 14 amino acids. V trimming: 0 bases; J trimming: 6 bases; junction bases outside the gene matches: 0. The CDR3 sequence: CASSYSRGAGELFF. The CDR3 DNA is TGTGCCAGCAGTTACTCGCGGGGGGCCGGGGAGCTGTTTTTT.

Here the CDR3 reads CASSSGTSGGLGNNEQFF. CDR3 nucleotide sequence: TGCGCCAGCAGCTCCGGGACTAGCGGAGGATTGGGGAACAATGAGCAGTTCTTC. The J gene is TRBJ2-1, the V gene TRBV5-1, with 11 bases that match TRBD2. The CDR3 runs 18 residues. With V trimmed by 3 bases and J by 5 bases, 13 bases remained unmatched. Germline V gives CDR1 SGHRS, CDR2 YFSETQ.

The chain recombines TRBV7-2 with TRBJ2-7; 9 nucleotides align to TRBD2. CDR3 length: 13 amino acids. In germline, CDR1 is SGHTA, CDR2 FQGNSA. Trimming removed 6 bases from V and 6 bases from J; junction bases left unmatched: 6. CDR3 nucleotides: TGTGCCAGCAGGGCTAGCGGGAAGGGCGAGCAGTACTTC. It encodes CASRASGKGEQYF.

This clone was recorded once. CDR3 coding DNA: TGTGCCAGCAGCATGCGACAGGGCAATCAGCCCCAGCATTTT. This translates into CASSMRQGNQPQHF. The chain joins TRBV5-5 to TRBJ1-5; D is perhaps TRBD1 (6 bases). V gave up 4 bases and J gave up 2 bases, with 10 bases separating them. CDR3 size: 14 residues. Germline CDR1 and CDR2: SGHKS and YYEKEE (reference sequence).

This sequence joins TRBV27 and TRBJ2-1, with D possibly being TRBD1 (5 bases). V lost 6 bases and J 0 bases, leaving 12 bases between the germline ends. CDR3 length equals 15 residues. Germline CDR1 is MNHEY and CDR2 is SMNVEV (reference sequence). This CDR3 reads CASSNQGSSYNEQFF. CDR3 DNA: TGTGCCAGCAGCAACCAGGGAAGCTCCTACAATGAGCAGTTCTTC.